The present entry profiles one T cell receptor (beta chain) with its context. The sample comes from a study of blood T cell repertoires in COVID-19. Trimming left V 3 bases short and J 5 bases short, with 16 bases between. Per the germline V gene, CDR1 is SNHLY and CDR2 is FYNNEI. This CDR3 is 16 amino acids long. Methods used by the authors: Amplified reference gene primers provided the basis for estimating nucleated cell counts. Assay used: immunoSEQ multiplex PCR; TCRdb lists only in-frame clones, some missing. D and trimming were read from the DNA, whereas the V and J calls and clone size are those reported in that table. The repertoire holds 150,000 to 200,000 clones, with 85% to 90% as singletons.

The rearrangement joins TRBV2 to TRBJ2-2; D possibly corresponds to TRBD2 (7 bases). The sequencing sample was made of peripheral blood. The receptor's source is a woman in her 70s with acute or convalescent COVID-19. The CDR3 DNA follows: TGTGCCAGCAGTGATCGTCCGGGGGGCCGAACCGGGGAGCTGTTTTTT. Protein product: CASSDRPGGRTGELFF. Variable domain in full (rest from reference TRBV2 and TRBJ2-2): EPEVTQTPSHQVTQMGQEVILRCVPISNHLYFYWYRQILGQKVEFLVSFYNNEISEKSEIFDDQFSVERPDGSNFTLKIRSTKLEDSAMYFCASSDRPGGRTGELFFGEGSRLTVL.